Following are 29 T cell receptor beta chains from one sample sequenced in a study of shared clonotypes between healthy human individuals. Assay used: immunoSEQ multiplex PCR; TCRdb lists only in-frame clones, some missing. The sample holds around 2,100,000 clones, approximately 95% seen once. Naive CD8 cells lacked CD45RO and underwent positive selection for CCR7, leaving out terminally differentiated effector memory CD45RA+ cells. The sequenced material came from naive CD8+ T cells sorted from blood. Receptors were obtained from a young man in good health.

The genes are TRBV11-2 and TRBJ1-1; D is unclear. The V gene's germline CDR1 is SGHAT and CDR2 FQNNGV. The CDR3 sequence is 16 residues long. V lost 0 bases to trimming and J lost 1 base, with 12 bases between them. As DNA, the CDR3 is TGTGCCAGCAGCTTAGATGCCGGGCAGAGGAACACTGAAGCTTTCTTT. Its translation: CASSLDAGQRNTEAFF.

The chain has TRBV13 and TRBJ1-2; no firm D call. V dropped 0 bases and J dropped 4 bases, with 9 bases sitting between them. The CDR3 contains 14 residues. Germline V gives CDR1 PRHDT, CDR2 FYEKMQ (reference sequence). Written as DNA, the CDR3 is TGTGCCAGCAGCTTAGGCAGGTTAGCCTATGGCTACACCTTC. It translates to CASSLGRLAYGYTF.

The chain's CDR3 is CSVAGVTGELFF. In DNA form, the CDR3 reads TGCAGCGTAGCAGGGGTCACCGGGGAGCTGTTTTTT. The genes are TRBV29-1 and TRBJ2-2; weak D call: TRBD1 (6 bases). Trimming cost V 6 bases and J 4 bases, with 9 bases left between them. The CDR3 sequence is 12 residues long. Per germline, CDR1 SQVTM and CDR2 ANQGSEA.

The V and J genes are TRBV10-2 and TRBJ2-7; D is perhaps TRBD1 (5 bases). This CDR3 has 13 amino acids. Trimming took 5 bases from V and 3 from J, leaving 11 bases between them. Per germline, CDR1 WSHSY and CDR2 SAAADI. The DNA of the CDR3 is TGCGCCAGCAGTTTGAACAGGAACTACGAGCAGTACTTC. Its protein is CASSLNRNYEQYF.

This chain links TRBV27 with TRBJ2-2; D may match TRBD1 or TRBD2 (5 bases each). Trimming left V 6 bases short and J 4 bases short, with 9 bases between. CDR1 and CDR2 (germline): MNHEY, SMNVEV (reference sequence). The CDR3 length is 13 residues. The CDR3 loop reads CASRVGGTGELFF. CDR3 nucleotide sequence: TGTGCCAGCAGAGTTGGGGGCACCGGGGAGCTGTTTTTT.

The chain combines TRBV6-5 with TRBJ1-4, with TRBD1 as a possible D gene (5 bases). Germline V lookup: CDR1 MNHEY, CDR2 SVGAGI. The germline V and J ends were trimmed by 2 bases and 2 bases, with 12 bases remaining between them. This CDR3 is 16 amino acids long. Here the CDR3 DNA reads TGTGCCAGCAGTTACGGGACCGGGGGGACTAATGAAAAACTGTTTTTT. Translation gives CASSYGTGGTNEKLFF.

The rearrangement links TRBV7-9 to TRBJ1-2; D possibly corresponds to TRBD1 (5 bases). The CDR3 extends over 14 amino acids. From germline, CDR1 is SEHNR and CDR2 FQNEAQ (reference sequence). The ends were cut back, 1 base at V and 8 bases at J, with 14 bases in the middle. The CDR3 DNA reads TGTGCCAGCAGCTTAGGGGAGGCAGGGAGCGGCTACACCTTC. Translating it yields CASSLGEAGSGYTF.

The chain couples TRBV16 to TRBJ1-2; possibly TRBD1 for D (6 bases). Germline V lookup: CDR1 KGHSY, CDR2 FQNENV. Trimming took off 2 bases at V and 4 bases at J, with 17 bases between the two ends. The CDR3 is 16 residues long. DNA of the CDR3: TGTGCCAGCAGCCAAAATTTTGGGGGCGCGTCCTATGGCTACACCTTC. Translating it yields CASSQNFGGASYGYTF. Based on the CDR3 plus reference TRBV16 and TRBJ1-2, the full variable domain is GEEVAQTPKHLVRGEGQKAKLYCAPIKGHSYVFWYQQVLKNEFKFLISFQNENVFDETGMPKERFSAKCLPNSPCSLEIQATKLEDSAVYFCASSQNFGGASYGYTFGSGTRLTVV.

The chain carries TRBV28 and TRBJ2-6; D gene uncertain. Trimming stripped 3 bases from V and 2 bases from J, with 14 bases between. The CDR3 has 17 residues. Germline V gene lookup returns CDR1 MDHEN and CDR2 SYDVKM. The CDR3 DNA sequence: TGTGCCAGCAGTTTCATAGCCCTTCCCACTGGGGCCAACGTCCTGACTTTC. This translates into CASSFIALPTGANVLTF.

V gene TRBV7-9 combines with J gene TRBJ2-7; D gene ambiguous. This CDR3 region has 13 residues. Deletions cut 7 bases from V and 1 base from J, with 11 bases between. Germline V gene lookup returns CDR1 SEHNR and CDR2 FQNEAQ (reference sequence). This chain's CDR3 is CASTPPGSYEQYF. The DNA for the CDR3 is TGTGCCAGCACCCCGCCTGGGTCCTACGAGCAGTACTTC. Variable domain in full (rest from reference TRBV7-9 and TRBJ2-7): DTGVSQNPRHKITKRGQNVTFRCDPISEHNRLYWYRQTLGQGPEFLTYFQNEAQLEKSRLLSDRFSAERPKGSFSTLEIQRTEQGDSAMYLCASTPPGSYEQYFGPGTRLTVT.

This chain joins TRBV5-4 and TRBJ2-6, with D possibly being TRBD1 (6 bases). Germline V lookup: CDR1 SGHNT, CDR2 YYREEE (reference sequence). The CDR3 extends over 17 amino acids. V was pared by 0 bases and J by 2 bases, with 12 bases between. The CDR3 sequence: CASSLGDKLTGANVLTF. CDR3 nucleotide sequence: TGTGCCAGCAGCTTGGGGGACAAATTAACTGGGGCCAACGTCCTGACTTTC.

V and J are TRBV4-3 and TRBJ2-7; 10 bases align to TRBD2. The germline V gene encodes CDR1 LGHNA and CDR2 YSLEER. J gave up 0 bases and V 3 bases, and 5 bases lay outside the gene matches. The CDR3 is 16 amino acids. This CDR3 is CASSHSSGGGSYEQYF. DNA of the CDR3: TGCGCCAGCAGCCATTCCAGCGGGGGGGGCTCCTACGAGCAGTACTTC.

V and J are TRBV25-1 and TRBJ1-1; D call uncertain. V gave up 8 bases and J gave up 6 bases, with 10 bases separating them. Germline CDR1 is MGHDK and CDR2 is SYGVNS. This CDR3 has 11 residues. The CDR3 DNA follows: TGTGCCAGCCAAGGGCTTGCTGAAGCTTTCTTT. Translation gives CASQGLAEAFF. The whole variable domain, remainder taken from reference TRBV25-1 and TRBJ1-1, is EADIYQTPRYLVIGTGKKITLECSQTMGHDKMYWYQQDPGMELHLIHYSYGVNSTEKGDLSSESTVSRIRTEHFPLTLESARPSHTSQYLCASQGLAEAFFGQGTRLTVV.

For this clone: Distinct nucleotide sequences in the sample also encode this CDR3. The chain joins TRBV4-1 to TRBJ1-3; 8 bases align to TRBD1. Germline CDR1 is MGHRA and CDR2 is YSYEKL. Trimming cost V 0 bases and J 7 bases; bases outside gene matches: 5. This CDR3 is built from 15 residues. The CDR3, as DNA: TGCGCCAGCAGCCAAGATCCCGGGACAGGTAACACCATATATTTT. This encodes CASSQDPGTGNTIYF.

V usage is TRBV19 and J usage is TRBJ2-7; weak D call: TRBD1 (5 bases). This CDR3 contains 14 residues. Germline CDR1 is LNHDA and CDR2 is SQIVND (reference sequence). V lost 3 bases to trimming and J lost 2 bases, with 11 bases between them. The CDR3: CASSISTDAYEQYF. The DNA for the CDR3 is TGTGCCAGTAGTATCTCGACAGACGCCTACGAGCAGTACTTC.

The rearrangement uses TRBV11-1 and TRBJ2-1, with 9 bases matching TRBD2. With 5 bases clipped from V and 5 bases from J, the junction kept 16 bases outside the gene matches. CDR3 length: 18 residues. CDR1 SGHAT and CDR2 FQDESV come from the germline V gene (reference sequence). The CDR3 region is CASSNGPGGGASHNEQFF. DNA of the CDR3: TGTGCCAGCAGCAACGGGCCTGGCGGGGGGGCTTCCCACAATGAGCAGTTCTTC.

CDR3 in amino acids: CASSLAGQPSSPLHF. CDR3 nucleotide sequence: TGCGCCAGCAGCTTGGCTGGTCAGCCCAGTTCACCCCTCCACTTT. The chain combines TRBV5-1 with TRBJ1-6; D not resolved. The V gene lost 0 bases and the J gene lost 9 bases, with 13 bases spanning the gap. CDR1 is SGHRS and CDR2 is YFSETQ in the germline V gene. The CDR3 covers 15 residues.

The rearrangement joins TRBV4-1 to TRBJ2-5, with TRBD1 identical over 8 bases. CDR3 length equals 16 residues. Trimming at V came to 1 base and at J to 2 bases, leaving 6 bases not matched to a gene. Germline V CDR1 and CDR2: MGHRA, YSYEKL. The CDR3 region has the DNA TGCGCCAGCAGCCAAGGACCCGGGACAGGACAAGAGACCCAGTACTTC. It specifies CASSQGPGTGQETQYF.

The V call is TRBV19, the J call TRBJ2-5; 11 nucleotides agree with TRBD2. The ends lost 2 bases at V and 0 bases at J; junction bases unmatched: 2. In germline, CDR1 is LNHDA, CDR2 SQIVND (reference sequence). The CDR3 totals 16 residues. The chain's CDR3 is CASSITGLADQETQYF. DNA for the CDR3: TGTGCCAGTAGTATAACGGGACTAGCGGACCAAGAGACCCAGTACTTC.

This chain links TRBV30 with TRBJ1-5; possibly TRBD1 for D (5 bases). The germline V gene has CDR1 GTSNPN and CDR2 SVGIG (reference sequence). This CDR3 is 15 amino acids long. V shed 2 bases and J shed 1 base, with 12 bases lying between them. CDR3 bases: TGTGCCTGGAGTCTTGGGGACTTGAGCAATCAGCCCCAGCATTTT. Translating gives CAWSLGDLSNQPQHF.

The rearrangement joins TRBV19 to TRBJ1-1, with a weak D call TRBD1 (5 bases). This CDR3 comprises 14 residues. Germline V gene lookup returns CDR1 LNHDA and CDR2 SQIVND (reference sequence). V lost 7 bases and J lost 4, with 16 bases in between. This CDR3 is CASMNRLGSTEAFF. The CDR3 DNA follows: TGTGCCAGTATGAACAGGTTGGGAAGCACTGAAGCTTTCTTT.

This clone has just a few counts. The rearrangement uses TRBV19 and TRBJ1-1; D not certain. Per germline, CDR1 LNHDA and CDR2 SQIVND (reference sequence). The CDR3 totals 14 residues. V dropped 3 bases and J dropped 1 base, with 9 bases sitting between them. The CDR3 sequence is CASSMRGSNTEAFF. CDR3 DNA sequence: TGTGCCAGTAGTATGAGAGGTTCGAACACTGAAGCTTTCTTT.

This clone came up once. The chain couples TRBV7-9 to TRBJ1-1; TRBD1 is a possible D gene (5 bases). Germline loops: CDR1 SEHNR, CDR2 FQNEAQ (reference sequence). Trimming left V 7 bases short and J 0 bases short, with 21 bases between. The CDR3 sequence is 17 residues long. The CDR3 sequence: CASTDTATASMNTEAFF. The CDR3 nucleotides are TGTGCCAGCACCGATACGGCGACAGCTAGTATGAACACTGAAGCTTTCTTT.

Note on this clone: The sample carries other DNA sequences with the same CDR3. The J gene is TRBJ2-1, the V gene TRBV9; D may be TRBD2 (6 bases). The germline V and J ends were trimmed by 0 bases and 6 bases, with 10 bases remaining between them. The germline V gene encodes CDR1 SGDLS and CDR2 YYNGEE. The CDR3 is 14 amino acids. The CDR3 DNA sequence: TGTGCCAGCAGCGTAGGGGGAGGAGTCAATGAGCAGTTCTTC. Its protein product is CASSVGGGVNEQFF.

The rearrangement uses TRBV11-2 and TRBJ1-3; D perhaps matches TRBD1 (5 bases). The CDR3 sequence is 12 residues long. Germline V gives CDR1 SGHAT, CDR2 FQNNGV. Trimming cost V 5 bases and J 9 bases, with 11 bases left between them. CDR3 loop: CASSGGEFTIYF. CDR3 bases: TGTGCCAGCAGCGGGGGGGAGTTCACCATATATTTT.

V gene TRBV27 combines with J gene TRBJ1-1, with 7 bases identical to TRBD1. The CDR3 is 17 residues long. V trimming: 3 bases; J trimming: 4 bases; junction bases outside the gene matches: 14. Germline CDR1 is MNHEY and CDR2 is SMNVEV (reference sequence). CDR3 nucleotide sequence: TGTGCCAGCAGTTTTCTTGAAACAGGGGTTCAAGTCACTGAAGCTTTCTTT. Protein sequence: CASSFLETGVQVTEAFF.

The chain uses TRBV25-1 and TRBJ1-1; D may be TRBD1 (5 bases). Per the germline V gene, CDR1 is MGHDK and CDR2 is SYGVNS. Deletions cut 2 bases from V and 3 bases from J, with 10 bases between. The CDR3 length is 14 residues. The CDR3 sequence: CASSEKGMYTEAFF. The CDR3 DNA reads TGTGCCAGCAGTGAAAAGGGGATGTACACTGAAGCTTTCTTT.

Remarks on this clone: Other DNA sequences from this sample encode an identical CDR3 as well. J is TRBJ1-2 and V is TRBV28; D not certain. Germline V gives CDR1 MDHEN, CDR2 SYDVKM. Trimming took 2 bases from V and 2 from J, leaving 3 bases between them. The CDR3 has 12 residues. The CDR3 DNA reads TGTGCCAGCAGTTTAGGGAACTATGGCTACACCTTC. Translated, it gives CASSLGNYGYTF.

As DNA, the CDR3 is TGTGCCAGCAGTTTAATCTCAACTAATGAAAAACTGTTTTTT. This codes for CASSLISTNEKLFF. The chain is built from TRBV27 and TRBJ1-4; unclear D gene. Germline CDR1 and CDR2: MNHEY and SMNVEV (reference sequence). The CDR3 runs 14 residues. The V end lost 2 bases, the J end lost 0 bases, and 4 bases lay between the germline ends.